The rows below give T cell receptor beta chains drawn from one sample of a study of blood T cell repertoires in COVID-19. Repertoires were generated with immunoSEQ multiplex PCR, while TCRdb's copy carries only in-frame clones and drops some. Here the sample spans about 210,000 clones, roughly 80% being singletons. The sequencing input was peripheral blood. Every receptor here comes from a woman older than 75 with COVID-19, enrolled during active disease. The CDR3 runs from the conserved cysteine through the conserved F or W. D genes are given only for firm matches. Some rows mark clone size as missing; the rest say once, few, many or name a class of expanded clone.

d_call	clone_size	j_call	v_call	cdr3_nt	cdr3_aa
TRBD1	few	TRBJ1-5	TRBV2	TGTGCCAGCAGTGAACAGGGGGCTGGGAATCAGCCCCAGCATTTT	CASSEQGAGNQPQHF
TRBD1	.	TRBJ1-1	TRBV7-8	TGTGCCAGCAGCGTCCGACAGGGGTTAAACACTGAAGCTTTCTTT	CASSVRQGLNTEAFF
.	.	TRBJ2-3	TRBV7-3	TGTGCCAGCAGCACCGGCAGGTCTCCAGATACGCAGTATTTT	CASSTGRSPDTQYF
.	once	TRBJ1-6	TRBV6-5	TGTGCCAGCAGAGATCAGGGTCTCAATTCACCCCTCCACTTT	CASRDQGLNSPLHF
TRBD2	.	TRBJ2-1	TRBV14	TGTGCCAGCAGCCGGGGACTAGCGGTCTCCTACAATGAGCAGTTCTTC	CASSRGLAVSYNEQFF
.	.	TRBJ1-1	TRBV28	TGTGCCACCCTCTCCGGGGGGTTGAACACTGAAGCTTTCTTT	CATLSGGLNTEAFF
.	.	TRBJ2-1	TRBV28	TGTGCCAGCAGTCTTCAGGGAGGCAATGAGCAGTTCTTC	CASSLQGGNEQFF
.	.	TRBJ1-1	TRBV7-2	TGTGCCAGCAGCTTAGGGGCCACAAGGTGGAACACTGAAGCTTTCTTT	CASSLGATRWNTEAFF
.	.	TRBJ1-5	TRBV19	TGTGCCAGTAGTACCCTCCTAAGAACCAATCAGCCCCAGCATTTT	CASSTLLRTNQPQHF
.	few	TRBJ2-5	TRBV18	TGTGCCAGCTCACCGCGGAACAGGGAGAGTGTTGAGACCCAGTACTTC	CASSPRNRESVETQYF
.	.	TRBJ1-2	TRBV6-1	TGTGCCAGCAGTGAGTGGGAGGGGGGCTACACCTTC	CASSEWEGGYTF
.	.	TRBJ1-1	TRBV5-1	TGCGCCAGCAGCACCTCCTTAGGGGTGACTGAAGCTTTCTTT	CASSTSLGVTEAFF
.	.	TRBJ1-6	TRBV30	TGTGCCTGGAGTGCACCCACAGGTCTTAATTCACCCCTCCACTTT	CAWSAPTGLNSPLHF
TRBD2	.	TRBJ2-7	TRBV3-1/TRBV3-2	TGTGCCAGCAGCCAAGGCGGGGGAACCTACGAGCAGTACTTC	CASSQGGGTYEQYF
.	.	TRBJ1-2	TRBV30	TGTGCCTGGTCCGGTAATGGGGCCAGAACCCCCCGTCACTATGGCTACACCTTC	CAWSGNGARTPRHYGYTF
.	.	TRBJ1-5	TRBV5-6	TGTGCCAGCAGCTCGCAGGGTTATAGCAATCAGCCCCAGCATTTT	CASSSQGYSNQPQHF
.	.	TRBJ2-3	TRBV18	TGTGCCAGCTCAATTCAGGGGTCCCGCGCAGATACGCAGTATTTT	CASSIQGSRADTQYF
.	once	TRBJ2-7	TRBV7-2	TGTGCCAGCAGCCCTATGGGGGCCTGGTCCGAGCAGTACTTC	CASSPMGAWSEQYF
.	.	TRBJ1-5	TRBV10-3	TGTGCCATCAGTGAGTCAGGATCTGGGCTCACGGGAGGTGGTCAGCCCCAGCATTTT	CAISESGSGLTGGGQPQHF
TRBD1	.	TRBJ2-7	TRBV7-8	TGTGCCAGCAGCTCTATCGGACAGGGGGCATCCTACGAGCAGTACTTC	CASSSIGQGASYEQYF
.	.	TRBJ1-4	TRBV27	TGTGCCAGCAGTCTCACGGGGAATGAAAAACTGTTTTTT	CASSLTGNEKLFF
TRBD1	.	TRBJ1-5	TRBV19	TGTGCCAGTAGCACCGGGACAGGGGGCGGAAAGCCCCAGCATTTT	CASSTGTGGGKPQHF
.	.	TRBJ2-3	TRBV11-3	TGTGCCAGCAGCCTTCTAGGTTCAGATACGCAGTATTTT	CASSLLGSDTQYF
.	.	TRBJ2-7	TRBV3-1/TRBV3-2	TGTGCCAGCAGCGTCGGACAATCCTACGAGCAGTACTTC	CASSVGQSYEQYF
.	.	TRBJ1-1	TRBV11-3	TGTGCCAGCAGCTTAGATGGGGGCAGAAACACTGAAGCTTTCTTT	CASSLDGGRNTEAFF
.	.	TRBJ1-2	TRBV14	TGTGCCAGCAGCCAAGATAGGAGGAGCTACACCTTC	CASSQDRRSYTF
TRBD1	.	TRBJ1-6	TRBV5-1	TGCGCCAGCAGCCAAATAGGACAGGGCAATTCACCCCTCCACTTT	CASSQIGQGNSPLHF
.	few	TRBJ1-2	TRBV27	TGTGCCAGCAGTTTCAGGGGTCTTGGCTACACCTTC	CASSFRGLGYTF
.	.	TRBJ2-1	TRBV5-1	TGCGCCAGCAGCTTGGTATCCAGCTCCTACAATGAGCAGTTCTTC	CASSLVSSSYNEQFF
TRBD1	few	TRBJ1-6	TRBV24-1	TGTGCCACCAGTGATTCTCGACAGGGAGATAATTCACCCCTCCACTTT	CATSDSRQGDNSPLHF
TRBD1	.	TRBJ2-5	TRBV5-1	TGCGCCAGCAGCAAGGGACAGGGCGGCGAGACCCAGTACTTC	CASSKGQGGETQYF
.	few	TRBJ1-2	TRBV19	TGTGCCAGTACCCCGACCGAGGCAGGGATCTATGGCTACACCTTC	CASTPTEAGIYGYTF
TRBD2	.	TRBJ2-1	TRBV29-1	TGCAGCGTACGGACTAGCGGGGGAAATGAGCAGTTCTTC	CSVRTSGGNEQFF